This TCR beta chain was recovered during a study of Ad26.COV2.S vaccination and SARS-CoV-2 variants. About the study: As a participant in COV1001, the donor was in the Ad26.COV2.S trial arm. Recipients of Ad26.COV2.S got it intramuscularly, once or twice 56 days apart.

Only in-frame clones appear in the TCRdb table, and some are missing; sequencing was by immunoSEQ multiplex PCR. The data contain 400,000 to 450,000 clones, about 90% of them singletons. The treatment was: around 19 received Ad26.COV2.S at low or high dose, single or two shots; 5 received placebo; per-sample allocation not given. Specimens were obtained on day 63 following the first vaccine or placebo injection. This TCR was recovered from a person aged 18 to 65 who received the Ad26.COV2.S COVID-19 vaccine or a placebo. Here the sequenced sample was peripheral blood, taken in a trial of Ad26.COV2.S vaccine versus placebo.

CDR3 amino acids: CAWSANRDTGELFF. The CDR3 nucleotides read TGTGCCTGGAGTGCGAACAGGGACACCGGGGAGCTGTTTTTT. The chain links TRBV30 to TRBJ2-2, with a possible D match to TRBD1 (6 bases). V was clipped by 1 base and J by 3 bases, with 9 bases between them. Germline loops: CDR1 GTSNPN, CDR2 SVGIG (reference sequence). The CDR3 totals 14 residues.